The 9 T cell receptor beta chains presented below share a single source sample, sequenced in a study of T cell responses to AZD1222 COVID-19 vaccine. The table came from immunoSEQ multiplex PCR; TCRdb's copy has only in-frame clones and leaves some out. This table holds more than 100,000 clones, approximately 88% found once. The sample consisted of peripheral blood, taken on day 0 of AZD1222 vaccination. Every receptor here comes from an adult in good health.

The chain is built from TRBV12-5 and TRBJ2-1; D is uncertain. CDR1 is LGHNT, CDR2 FRNRAP, per germline. This CDR3 is built from 14 residues. V lost 1 base, J lost 0 bases, and 4 bases lay in between. The CDR3 loop reads CASGLGSSYNEQFF. As DNA, the CDR3 is TGTGCTAGTGGTTTGGGGAGCTCCTACAATGAGCAGTTCTTC.

This chain uses TRBV27 with TRBJ2-2; D is possibly TRBD2 (6 bases). Per germline, CDR1 MNHEY and CDR2 SMNVEV (reference sequence). V was clipped by 4 bases and J by 4 bases, with 13 bases between them. The CDR3 spans 15 residues. The CDR3 coding sequence is TGTGCCAGCAGTTGGTCGGGGGACCCCACCGGGGAGCTGTTTTTT. This gives the protein CASSWSGDPTGELFF.

This clone has a single count. CDR3 loop: CASSLDGVYGYTF. In DNA, the CDR3 is TGCGCCAGCAGCTTGGATGGGGTCTATGGCTACACCTTC. The rearrangement links TRBV5-1 to TRBJ1-2; D remains unclear. The CDR3 covers 13 residues. CDR1 SGHRS and CDR2 YFSETQ come from the germline V gene. Trimming removed 0 bases at V and 4 bases at J, with 7 bases between.

The V and J genes are TRBV7-3 and TRBJ2-3; 10 bases are shared with TRBD1. Germline CDR1 is SGHTA and CDR2 is FQGTGA. The V segment lost 5 bases and the J segment 5 bases; nucleotides outside the gene matches: 7. CDR3 size: 15 residues. The CDR3 DNA follows: TGTGCCAGCAGCCCATCTCGGACAGGGGGAGATACGCAGTATTTT. It translates to CASSPSRTGGDTQYF. Full variable domain (rest looked up from reference TRBV7-3 and TRBJ2-3): GAGVSQTPSNKVTEKGKYVELRCDPISGHTALYWYRQSLGQGPEFLIYFQGTGAADDSGLPNDRFFAVRPEGSVSTLKIQRTERGDSAVYLCASSPSRTGGDTQYFGPGTRLTVL.

This clone was detected only a few times. The chain links TRBV5-5 to TRBJ1-1; no clear D. The germline V gene encodes CDR1 SGHKS and CDR2 YYEKEE (reference sequence). Trimming cost V 1 base and J 5 bases, with 6 bases left between them. The CDR3 loop spans 12 amino acids. CDR3 DNA sequence: TGTGCCAGCAGCTTGATTGTTACTGAAGCTTTCTTT. This codes for CASSLIVTEAFF.

The chain carries TRBV4-1 and TRBJ1-3; no clear D. This CDR3 comprises 15 residues. Trimming took off 3 bases at V and 0 bases at J, with 9 bases between the two ends. Germline loops: CDR1 MGHRA, CDR2 YSYEKL. Written as DNA, the CDR3 is TGCGCCAGCAGCCAGATAGGAGCCTCTGGAAACACCATATATTTT. Protein product: CASSQIGASGNTIYF.

The genes are TRBV2 and TRBJ2-7; either TRBD1 or TRBD2 may fit D (6 bases each). The germline V gene has CDR1 SNHLY and CDR2 FYNNEI. Trimming removed 2 bases from V and 2 bases from J, with 10 bases in between. CDR3 size: 14 residues. The CDR3 protein is CASSELGGPYEQYF. In DNA form, the CDR3 reads TGTGCCAGCAGTGAACTAGGGGGGCCCTACGAGCAGTACTTC.

The chain recombines TRBV11-3 with TRBJ2-3; the match to TRBD2 covers 8 bases. Trimming took 3 bases from V and 0 from J; bases not matched to a gene: 5. Germline CDR1 SGHNT, CDR2 YENEEA. CDR3 length: 16 amino acids. Here the CDR3 reads CASSFRGGISTDTQYF. The CDR3, as DNA: TGTGCCAGCAGCTTTCGGGGGGGGATAAGCACAGATACGCAGTATTTT.

This rearrangement joins TRBV4-2 to TRBJ2-7; a weak D match, TRBD1 (5 bases). Germline values: CDR1 LGHNA, CDR2 YNFKEQ. The CDR3 extends over 16 amino acids. Trimming removed 1 base at V and 3 bases at J, with 16 bases between. CDR3 sequence: CASSQGIQGGNYEQYF. CDR3 in DNA: TGTGCCAGCAGCCAAGGGATTCAGGGTGGTAACTACGAGCAGTACTTC.